This paragraph covers one TCR beta chain sequence. Antigen unknown. This entry belongs to a study of OX40 agonist ivuxolimab in advanced cancers. Study information: The study gave patients intravenous ivuxolimab at 0.01 to 10 mg/kg every 2 weeks. Study conclusions and caveats: Dosing at 0.1 to 3.0 mg/kg was accompanied by clonal expansion of CD4+ and CD8+ blood T cells by week 6.

Clones were sequenced by immunoSEQ multiplex PCR, and TCRdb holds only the in-frame ones, with some missing. Of about 87,000 clones listed, about 83% are singletons. Autoimmune disease history or systemic immunosuppression barred patients. The germline V gene encodes CDR1 SGHAT and CDR2 FQNNGV. The CDR3 consists of 13 residues. V dropped 5 bases and J dropped 3; count of bases not matched to a gene: 2. The sequenced sample was CD4+ or CD8+ T cells sorted from blood, obtained in a trial of the OX40 agonist ivuxolimab. The clonotype was recovered from an adult with an advanced solid tumor such as melanoma, head and neck, liver or kidney cancer. The chain carries TRBV11-2 and TRBJ1-2; 8 bases are a match to TRBD1. The CDR3 region is CASSLTGDYGYTF. The CDR3 coding sequence is TGTGCCAGCAGCCTGACAGGGGACTATGGCTACACCTTC.